Listed below are T cell receptor beta chains from one sample, sequenced in a study of cytomegalovirus exposure and HLA in healthy donors. Assay: immunoSEQ multiplex PCR; the TCRdb copy retains only in-frame clones and omits some. The sample has fewer than 350,000 clones; 88% are singletons. Input material: PBMCs. These TCRs come from a woman between 18 and 30 years old in good health and CMV-seronegative. CDR3s include the opening cysteine and the closing phenylalanine or tryptophan. The order of the fields is V gene, CDR3 length, clone size, D gene, J gene, CDR3 protein, CDR3 DNA. A D gene is named only where the DNA matches it firmly. Where a row states a size, it is once, few, many or the class of an expanded clone; other rows omit it.

v_call: TRBV13; cdr3_length: 17; clone_size: NA; d_call: TRBD2; j_call: TRBJ2-2; cdr3_aa: CASSPLLAGGPGGELFF; cdr3_nt: TGTGCCAGCAGCCCATTACTAGCGGGAGGGCCTGGCGGGGAGCTGTTTTTT
v_call: TRBV5-1; cdr3_length: 16; clone_size: NA; d_call: TRBD1; j_call: TRBJ2-7; cdr3_aa: CASRLDIGTGRYEQYF; cdr3_nt: TGCGCCAGCAGGTTGGATATTGGGACAGGGAGGTACGAGCAGTACTTC
v_call: TRBV18; cdr3_length: 17; clone_size: NA; d_call: TRBD1; j_call: TRBJ2-7; cdr3_aa: CASSPRKPGQGYDEQYF; cdr3_nt: TGTGCCAGCTCACCACGTAAACCGGGACAGGGCTACGACGAGCAGTACTTC
v_call: TRBV2; cdr3_length: 13; clone_size: NA; d_call: NA; j_call: TRBJ2-7; cdr3_aa: CASSETGPYEQYF; cdr3_nt: TGTGCCAGCAGTGAGACAGGTCCCTACGAGCAGTACTTC
v_call: TRBV5-6; cdr3_length: 15; clone_size: once; d_call: NA; j_call: TRBJ2-5; cdr3_aa: CASSYRGAGGETQYF; cdr3_nt: TGTGCCAGCAGCTATCGGGGGGCAGGAGGCGAGACCCAGTACTTC
v_call: TRBV12-5; cdr3_length: 17; clone_size: NA; d_call: TRBD1; j_call: TRBJ2-1; cdr3_aa: CASGLVRTGGRYNEQFF; cdr3_nt: TGTGCTAGTGGTTTGGTACGGACAGGGGGTCGGTACAATGAGCAGTTCTTC
v_call: TRBV4-3; cdr3_length: 16; clone_size: NA; d_call: NA; j_call: TRBJ2-3; cdr3_aa: CASSQVGGEAADTQYF; cdr3_nt: TGCGCCAGCAGCCAAGTAGGCGGGGAGGCGGCAGATACGCAGTATTTT
v_call: TRBV11-2; cdr3_length: 17; clone_size: once; d_call: NA; j_call: TRBJ2-7; cdr3_aa: CASSFSGVKPNRYEQYF; cdr3_nt: TGTGCCAGCAGCTTCTCGGGGGTCAAACCAAACCGCTACGAGCAGTACTTC
v_call: TRBV9; cdr3_length: 13; clone_size: NA; d_call: TRBD2; j_call: TRBJ2-3; cdr3_aa: CASTGTSGDTQYF; cdr3_nt: TGTGCCAGCACCGGGACTAGCGGAGATACGCAGTATTTT
v_call: TRBV14; cdr3_length: 14; clone_size: NA; d_call: TRBD1; j_call: TRBJ2-7; cdr3_aa: CASSATGLSYEQYF; cdr3_nt: TGTGCCAGCAGTGCGACAGGGTTGTCCTACGAGCAGTACTTC
v_call: TRBV5-5; cdr3_length: 15; clone_size: NA; d_call: TRBD2; j_call: TRBJ2-7; cdr3_aa: CASSPGLAAAYEQYF; cdr3_nt: TGTGCCAGCAGCCCGGGACTAGCGGCGGCCTACGAGCAGTACTTC
v_call: TRBV18; cdr3_length: 18; clone_size: NA; d_call: NA; j_call: TRBJ2-3; cdr3_aa: CASSPLPGHTRGTDTQYF; cdr3_nt: TGTGCCAGCTCACCACTCCCAGGACACACAAGAGGCACAGATACGCAGTATTTT
v_call: TRBV6-1; cdr3_length: 13; clone_size: NA; d_call: NA; j_call: TRBJ2-1; cdr3_aa: CASRGGGTSEQFF; cdr3_nt: TGTGCCAGCAGGGGCGGAGGCACAAGTGAGCAGTTCTTC
v_call: TRBV4-1; cdr3_length: 15; clone_size: NA; d_call: NA; j_call: TRBJ1-5; cdr3_aa: CASSQDGGGNQPQHF; cdr3_nt: TGCGCCAGCAGCCAAGATGGGGGCGGCAATCAGCCCCAGCATTTT
v_call: TRBV10-3; cdr3_length: 12; clone_size: NA; d_call: NA; j_call: TRBJ1-5; cdr3_aa: CAISNSNQPQHF; cdr3_nt: TGTGCCATCAGTAATTCTAATCAGCCCCAGCATTTT
v_call: TRBV28; cdr3_length: 12; clone_size: NA; d_call: NA; j_call: TRBJ1-2; cdr3_aa: CASSQGIHGYTF; cdr3_nt: TGTGCCAGCAGTCAGGGGATCCATGGCTACACCTTC
v_call: TRBV4-1; cdr3_length: 16; clone_size: NA; d_call: TRBD2; j_call: TRBJ2-3; cdr3_aa: CASSRPEREPPDTQYF; cdr3_nt: TGCGCCAGCAGCCGCCCGGAGCGGGAGCCCCCAGATACGCAGTATTTT
v_call: TRBV28; cdr3_length: 15; clone_size: NA; d_call: NA; j_call: TRBJ2-3; cdr3_aa: CASSFLDSPPDTQYF; cdr3_nt: TGTGCCAGCAGTTTCTTGGACAGCCCCCCAGATACGCAGTATTTT
v_call: TRBV7-2; cdr3_length: 17; clone_size: NA; d_call: TRBD2; j_call: TRBJ2-7; cdr3_aa: CASSSDLRLAGAHEQYF; cdr3_nt: TGTGCCAGCAGCTCAGATCTACGACTAGCGGGAGCCCACGAGCAGTACTTC
v_call: TRBV20-1; cdr3_length: 11; clone_size: few; d_call: NA; j_call: TRBJ2-7; cdr3_aa: CSARVDYEQYF; cdr3_nt: TGCAGTGCTAGAGTAGATTACGAGCAGTACTTC
v_call: TRBV5-4; cdr3_length: 15; clone_size: NA; d_call: NA; j_call: TRBJ2-7; cdr3_aa: CASSFGARGGDEQYF; cdr3_nt: TGTGCCAGCAGCTTTGGGGCCCGGGGAGGCGACGAGCAGTACTTC
v_call: TRBV6-1; cdr3_length: 12; clone_size: NA; d_call: NA; j_call: TRBJ2-1; cdr3_aa: CASRPRGNEQFF; cdr3_nt: TGTGCCAGCAGGCCCAGAGGGAATGAGCAGTTCTTC
v_call: TRBV2; cdr3_length: 14; clone_size: NA; d_call: NA; j_call: TRBJ2-5; cdr3_aa: CASSVSPLQETQYF; cdr3_nt: TGTGCCAGCAGTGTATCCCCCCTCCAAGAGACCCAGTACTTC
v_call: TRBV6-5; cdr3_length: 12; clone_size: NA; d_call: NA; j_call: TRBJ1-4; cdr3_aa: CASSPDSEKLFF; cdr3_nt: TGTGCCAGCAGCCCCGACAGCGAAAAACTGTTTTTT
v_call: TRBV6-6; cdr3_length: 14; clone_size: NA; d_call: NA; j_call: TRBJ1-2; cdr3_aa: CASSYAGGGGGYTF; cdr3_nt: TGTGCCAGCAGTTACGCTGGCGGGGGAGGTGGCTACACCTTC
v_call: TRBV9; cdr3_length: 15; clone_size: NA; d_call: TRBD1; j_call: TRBJ2-7; cdr3_aa: CASSGGTGGLYEQYF; cdr3_nt: TGTGCCAGCAGCGGAGGGACAGGGGGTTTATACGAGCAGTACTTC
v_call: TRBV7-6; cdr3_length: 13; clone_size: NA; d_call: NA; j_call: TRBJ1-5; cdr3_aa: CASSSRTNQPQHF; cdr3_nt: TGTGCCAGCAGCTCCAGAACCAATCAGCCCCAGCATTTT
v_call: TRBV19; cdr3_length: 13; clone_size: NA; d_call: TRBD1; j_call: TRBJ2-1; cdr3_aa: CASSRDRYNEQFF; cdr3_nt: TGTGCCAGTAGCCGGGACAGGTACAATGAGCAGTTCTTC
v_call: TRBV7-2; cdr3_length: 13; clone_size: NA; d_call: NA; j_call: TRBJ1-2; cdr3_aa: CASSYMTDYGYTF; cdr3_nt: TGTGCCAGCAGCTACATGACTGATTATGGCTACACCTTC
v_call: TRBV29-1; cdr3_length: 16; clone_size: NA; d_call: NA; j_call: TRBJ1-2; cdr3_aa: CSFWALGEASIYGYTF; cdr3_nt: TGCAGCTTCTGGGCCTTGGGGGAGGCGTCGATCTATGGCTACACCTTC
v_call: TRBV27; cdr3_length: 10; clone_size: NA; d_call: NA; j_call: TRBJ1-6; cdr3_aa: CASRNSPLHF; cdr3_nt: TGTGCCAGCCGGAATTCACCCCTCCACTTT
v_call: TRBV28; cdr3_length: 14; clone_size: NA; d_call: TRBD1; j_call: TRBJ1-2; cdr3_aa: CASSTGGILYGYTF; cdr3_nt: TGTGCCAGCAGTACAGGGGGAATTCTCTATGGCTACACCTTC
v_call: TRBV7-3; cdr3_length: 18; clone_size: NA; d_call: TRBD2; j_call: TRBJ2-1; cdr3_aa: CASSLQGLAGGTYNEQFF; cdr3_nt: TGTGCCAGCAGCCTCCAGGGACTAGCGGGAGGCACTTACAATGAGCAGTTCTTC
v_call: TRBV27; cdr3_length: 14; clone_size: once; d_call: TRBD2; j_call: TRBJ2-7; cdr3_aa: CASSLLAGNYEQYF; cdr3_nt: TGTGCCAGCAGTTTACTAGCGGGCAATTACGAGCAGTACTTC
v_call: TRBV28; cdr3_length: 14; clone_size: NA; d_call: TRBD1; j_call: TRBJ1-2; cdr3_aa: CASSFGRGPYGYTF; cdr3_nt: TGTGCCAGCAGTTTTGGCAGGGGGCCATATGGCTACACCTTC
v_call: TRBV6-1; cdr3_length: 13; clone_size: NA; d_call: TRBD1; j_call: TRBJ1-5; cdr3_aa: CASSAPGTGLDHF; cdr3_nt: TGTGCCAGCAGTGCGCCGGGGACAGGCCTCGATCATTTT
v_call: TRBV28; cdr3_length: 12; clone_size: NA; d_call: NA; j_call: TRBJ2-3; cdr3_aa: CASTTRGDTQYF; cdr3_nt: TGTGCCAGCACTACCCGAGGGGATACGCAGTATTTT
v_call: TRBV18; cdr3_length: 12; clone_size: NA; d_call: NA; j_call: TRBJ1-1; cdr3_aa: CASSPGGVEAFF; cdr3_nt: TGTGCCAGCTCTCCTGGGGGGGTTGAAGCTTTCTTT